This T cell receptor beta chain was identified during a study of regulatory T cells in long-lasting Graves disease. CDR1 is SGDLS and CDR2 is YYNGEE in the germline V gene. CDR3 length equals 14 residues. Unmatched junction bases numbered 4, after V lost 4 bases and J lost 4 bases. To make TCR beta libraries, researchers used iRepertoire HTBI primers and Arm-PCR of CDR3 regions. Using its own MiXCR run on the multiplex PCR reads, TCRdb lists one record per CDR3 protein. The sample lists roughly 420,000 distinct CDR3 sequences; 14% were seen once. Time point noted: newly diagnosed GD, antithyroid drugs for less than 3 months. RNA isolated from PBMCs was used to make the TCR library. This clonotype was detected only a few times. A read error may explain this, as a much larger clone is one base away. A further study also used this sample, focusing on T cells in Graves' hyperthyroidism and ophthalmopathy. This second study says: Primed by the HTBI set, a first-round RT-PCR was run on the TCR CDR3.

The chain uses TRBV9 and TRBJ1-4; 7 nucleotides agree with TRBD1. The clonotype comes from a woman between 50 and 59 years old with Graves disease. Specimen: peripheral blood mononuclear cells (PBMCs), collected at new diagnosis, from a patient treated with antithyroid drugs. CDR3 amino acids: CASSPGQNNEKLFF. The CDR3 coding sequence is TGTGCCAGCAGCCCGGGACAGAATAATGAAAAACTGTTTTTT.